This TCR beta chain originates from a study of T cell responses to AZD1222 COVID-19 vaccine. Study results and limitations: Spike was spanned by vaccine-associated CD4 TCRs, which were dominant at 160-218 and 743-854. Nearly half of spike-specific TCRs reportedly go after variant regions that carry no mutations. Mostly white British, mostly female donors; authors suggested clonal diversity may be underestimated. Repertoire sampling was restricted to post-peak T cell response timepoints.

TCRdb keeps only in-frame clones here, not all; method: immunoSEQ multiplex PCR. The sample shows roughly 76,000 clones, around nine tenths of them seen only once. About this clone: Its matching antigen is unknown.

The sequences come from peripheral blood, collected on day 0 of AZD1222 vaccination. The receptor was isolated from an adult in good health.

The CDR3 DNA reads as TGTGCCAGCACCCACAGCAGACTAGCTAACTATGGCTACACCTTC. This gives the protein CASTHSRLANYGYTF. The rearrangement links TRBV7-9 to TRBJ1-2, with D unclear. Germline CDR1 SEHNR, CDR2 FQNEAQ (reference sequence). The V end was cut by 7 bases, the J end by 0 bases, with 15 bases between. The length of the CDR3 is 15 residues.